This is a list of T cell receptor beta chains from one sample in a study of T cell responses to AZD1222 COVID-19 vaccine. Profiling relied on immunoSEQ multiplex PCR, and the TCRdb table lists in-frame clones only, not all of them. The sample has approximately 89,000 clones; around 90% are singletons. The specimen was peripheral blood, collected on day 0 of MenACWY control vaccination. Receptors were obtained from an adult in good health. The CDR3 runs from the conserved cysteine through the conserved F or W. The order of the fields is J gene, V gene, D gene, clone size, CDR3 protein, CDR3 DNA. D genes are given only for firm matches. Not every row has a clone size; where given, it reads once, few, many or a size class.

>TRBJ2-7|TRBV2|NA|NA
CASSEKGRPVGGPYEQYF
TGTGCCAGCAGTGAGAAAGGTCGACCAGTTGGGGGGCCCTACGAGCAGTACTTC
>TRBJ2-2|TRBV6-5|NA|NA
CASVLDWTTGELFF
TGTGCCAGTGTATTAGATTGGACCACCGGGGAGCTGTTTTTT
>TRBJ1-4|TRBV19|NA|NA
CAGSMGQGYEKLFF
TGTGCCGGTAGTATGGGCCAGGGTTATGAAAAACTGTTTTTT
>TRBJ1-2|TRBV9|NA|NA
CASSGDGTIGGYTF
TGTGCCAGCAGCGGGGACGGAACTATAGGGGGCTACACCTTC
>TRBJ1-2|TRBV27|NA|NA
CASSEVGNNYGYTF
TGTGCCAGCAGCGAGGTGGGGAACAACTATGGCTACACCTTC
>TRBJ1-3|TRBV3-1/TRBV3-2|NA|few
CASSQDFGGNTIYF
TGTGCCAGCAGCCAAGATTTCGGGGGGAACACCATATATTTT
>TRBJ2-1|TRBV19|TRBD1|NA
CASSPGTGTYNEQFF
TGTGCCAGTAGTCCCGGGACAGGAACCTACAATGAGCAGTTCTTC
>TRBJ1-2|TRBV7-2|TRBD1|NA
CASSLGDRSYGYTF
TGTGCCAGCAGCTTAGGGGACAGGAGCTATGGCTACACCTTC
>TRBJ1-1|TRBV2|NA|NA
CASMGRDTEAFF
TGTGCCAGCATGGGGAGGGACACTGAAGCTTTCTTT
>TRBJ1-1|TRBV7-2|NA|NA
CASSPQAGNTEAFF
TGTGCCAGCAGTCCTCAAGCGGGGAACACTGAAGCTTTCTTT
>TRBJ1-2|TRBV14|NA|NA
CASSQGPSPGYGYTF
TGTGCCAGCAGCCAAGGCCCGTCCCCGGGCTATGGCTACACCTTC
>TRBJ2-7|TRBV6-4|TRBD1|NA
CASSDPGQGVNEQYF
TGTGCCAGCAGTGACCCCGGACAGGGAGTCAACGAGCAGTACTTC
>TRBJ1-4|TRBV7-8|NA|NA
CASSSLFKANEKLFF
TGTGCCAGCAGCTCCCTTTTTAAAGCTAATGAAAAACTGTTTTTT
>TRBJ1-1|TRBV28|NA|NA
CASSAGRQTEAFF
TGTGCCAGCAGTGCAGGGAGACAAACTGAAGCTTTCTTT
>TRBJ2-7|TRBV27|NA|NA
CASRNRGPSRDEQYF
TGTGCCAGCAGAAATCGCGGACCCTCGCGGGACGAGCAGTACTTC
>TRBJ1-1|TRBV5-4|NA|NA
CASSFDRTEAFF
TGTGCCAGCAGCTTCGACCGGACTGAAGCTTTCTTT
>TRBJ2-1|TRBV29-1|TRBD1|NA
CSVEAGGNEQFF
TGCAGCGTTGAGGCAGGGGGCAATGAGCAGTTCTTC
>TRBJ1-1|TRBV19|NA|NA
CASSIDRHRGTEAFF
TGTGCCAGTAGTATAGATCGTCACCGGGGCACTGAAGCTTTCTTT
>TRBJ2-7|TRBV7-8|NA|NA
CASSRVSSPSSYEQYF
TGTGCCAGCAGCCGAGTGTCCAGCCCGAGCTCCTACGAGCAGTACTTC
>TRBJ2-2|TRBV30|NA|NA
CAWSGADTGELFF
TGTGCCTGGTCCGGTGCCGACACCGGGGAGCTGTTTTTT
>TRBJ1-2|TRBV7-9|NA|NA
CASSLVTGPQDYGYTF
TGTGCCAGCAGCTTAGTCACGGGACCCCAAGATTATGGCTACACCTTC
>TRBJ1-2|TRBV6-6|NA|NA
CASSPGRGPNYGYTF
TGTGCCAGCAGCCCTGGACGCGGTCCTAACTATGGCTACACCTTC
>TRBJ2-1|TRBV11-2|NA|NA
CASSLVGGGYNEQFF
TGTGCCAGCAGCTTAGTGGGAGGGGGCTACAATGAGCAGTTCTTC
>TRBJ2-2|TRBV19|TRBD2|NA
CASSAPGGTANTGELFF
TGTGCCAGTAGTGCCCCGGGAGGGACGGCCAACACCGGGGAGCTGTTTTTT
>TRBJ2-3|TRBV4-3|NA|NA
CASSQDGQADTQYF
TGCGCCAGCAGCCAAGACGGTCAGGCAGATACGCAGTATTTT